This is a list of T cell receptor beta chains from one sample in a study of lymphopenia after photon versus proton radiotherapy. TCRdb keeps only in-frame clones here, not all; method: immunoSEQ multiplex PCR. The sample includes tens of thousands of clones, roughly 88% of them seen just once. The material sequenced was peripheral blood, taken from a patient treated with photon-based radiotherapy. The receptors shown here come from a woman in her seventies with pancreatic cancer. CDR3s include the opening cysteine and the closing phenylalanine or tryptophan. D genes are given only for firm matches. Where a row states a size, it is once, few, many or the class of an expanded clone; other rows omit it.

>TRBJ2-7|14|TRBV5-4|NA|NA
TGTGCCAGCAGCCCCGGCCCAGGATCCTACGAGCAGTACTTC
CASSPGPGSYEQYF
>TRBJ1-5|14|TRBV27|NA|TRBD1
TGTGCCAGCAACCCAGGGGGCGTCAATCAGCCCCAGCATTTT
CASNPGGVNQPQHF
>TRBJ1-2|13|TRBV28|medium-sized|TRBD1
TGTGCCACCGATCCGGGACAGGGGTATGGCTACACCTTC
CATDPGQGYGYTF
>TRBJ1-4|15|TRBV5-5|NA|NA
TGTGCCAGCAGAAGTCAGCTTATATCTAGGGAAAAACTGTTTTTT
CASRSQLISREKLFF
>TRBJ1-1|13|TRBV29-1|NA|NA
TGCAGCGTTGGCCAGGGGACGAACACTGAAGCTTTCTTT
CSVGQGTNTEAFF
>TRBJ2-2|15|TRBV30|NA|TRBD2
TGTGCCTGTTTAACTAGCGGGCAAGGATCCGGGGAGCTGTTTTTT
CACLTSGQGSGELFF
>TRBJ2-1|16|TRBV11-3|once|TRBD2
TGTGCCAGCAGCCCGACCCCTCTAGCGGGCGGCAATGAGCAGTTCTTC
CASSPTPLAGGNEQFF
>TRBJ1-1|12|TRBV6-5|NA|NA
TGTGCCAGCAGTCAGCCAAACAGAGAAGCTTTCTTT
CASSQPNREAFF
>TRBJ2-7|14|TRBV7-3|few|TRBD2
TGTGCCAGCAGCTTAAGCGGGGGTGCGAGCGAGCAGTACTTC
CASSLSGGASEQYF
>TRBJ2-1|14|TRBV28|NA|NA
TGTGCCAGCAGTTTTAGTACAGAGGGGTATGAGCAGTTCTTC
CASSFSTEGYEQFF
>TRBJ2-5|14|TRBV18|NA|NA
TGTGCCAGCTCACCAATCGACGGGAGTGAGACCCAGTACTTC
CASSPIDGSETQYF
>TRBJ2-5|15|TRBV7-9|NA|NA
TGTGCCAGCAGCTTAGATGCCGGGGGTCGAGAGACCCAGTACTTC
CASSLDAGGRETQYF
>TRBJ2-1|15|TRBV27|NA|TRBD2
TGTGCCAGCAGTTACCTAGCGGGAGTTAGCGATGAGCAGTTCTTC
CASSYLAGVSDEQFF
>TRBJ1-1|15|TRBV7-2|NA|NA
TGTGCCAGCAGCTTACGTCCGTGGGGGAATACTGAAGCTTTCTTT
CASSLRPWGNTEAFF
>TRBJ2-1|15|TRBV30|NA|TRBD1
TGTGCCTGGAGTGCGGGACAGGGGCCGTACAATGAGCAGTTCTTC
CAWSAGQGPYNEQFF
>TRBJ2-7|14|TRBV6-6|NA|TRBD2
TGTGCCAGCAGTTACCTGGGACTAGGGTGGGAGCAGTACTTC
CASSYLGLGWEQYF
>TRBJ2-7|12|TRBV5-1|NA|NA
TGCGCCAGCAGCGGGCAGGGGCAAGAGCAGTACTTC
CASSGQGQEQYF
>TRBJ2-2|17|TRBV25-1|NA|TRBD1
TGTGCCAGCAGCCGATCTAGGGGACAGGGATACACCGGGGAGCTGTTTTTT
CASSRSRGQGYTGELFF
>TRBJ2-3|15|TRBV7-9|NA|TRBD2
TGTGCCAGCAGCCAAGGCGGGGGAGGCACAGATACGCAGTATTTT
CASSQGGGGTDTQYF
>TRBJ1-3|15|TRBV28|NA|NA
TGTGCCAGCAGTTTAACAGGGAGCTCTGGAAACACCATATATTTT
CASSLTGSSGNTIYF
>TRBJ2-5|14|TRBV27|NA|TRBD2
TGTGCCAGCCGACGGATAGCGGGAGGAGAGACCCAGTACTTC
CASRRIAGGETQYF
>TRBJ1-1|15|TRBV10-3|once|NA
TGTGCCATCAGTGAGTTGGACACTACGGGGACTGAAGCTTTCTTT
CAISELDTTGTEAFF
>TRBJ2-3|13|TRBV5-1|NA|NA
TGCGCCAGCAGCCCATCGACAGGAGATACGCAGTATTTT
CASSPSTGDTQYF
>TRBJ2-3|15|TRBV19|NA|NA
TGTGCCAGTAGTCCTACTAGTGGGAGAACAGATACGCAGTATTTT
CASSPTSGRTDTQYF
>TRBJ2-5|13|TRBV6-5|NA|TRBD1
TGTGCCAGCAGTTCACAGGGGCGGGAGACCCAGTACTTC
CASSSQGRETQYF
>TRBJ1-1|13|TRBV27|NA|NA
TGTGCCAGCAGTTCCCCGGGGAGCGCTGAAGCTTTCTTT
CASSSPGSAEAFF
>TRBJ1-5|14|TRBV5-1|NA|NA
TGCGCCAGCAGCTTGGACGCCAGGGATCAGCCCCAGCATTTT
CASSLDARDQPQHF
>TRBJ1-2|15|TRBV18|NA|NA
TGTGCCAGCTCACCATGGGGAGGACTTGCCTATGGCTACACCTTC
CASSPWGGLAYGYTF
>TRBJ2-7|13|TRBV14|few|NA
TGTGCCAGCAGCCACGACAGAAACAACGAGCAGTACTTC
CASSHDRNNEQYF
>TRBJ2-7|14|TRBV7-9|NA|NA
TGTGCCAGCAGCCTGAAGGGGCCGTCCTACGAGCAGTACTTC
CASSLKGPSYEQYF
>TRBJ2-5|14|TRBV5-1|NA|NA
TGCGCCAGCAGCTTTTCGGGAGTCCAAGAGACCCAGTACTTC
CASSFSGVQETQYF
>TRBJ2-1|16|TRBV9|NA|TRBD2
TGTGCCAGCAGCGTAAGAGTAACTAGCGGATACAATGAGCAGTTCTTC
CASSVRVTSGYNEQFF
>TRBJ1-1|14|TRBV28|NA|NA
TGTGCCAGCAGTCCACCCCGAACAGAGGATTACGCTTTCTTT
CASSPPRTEDYAFF
>TRBJ1-6|13|TRBV18|NA|NA
TGTGCCAGCTCAGGGGGCCCCAGATCACCCCTCCACTTT
CASSGGPRSPLHF
>TRBJ2-5|15|TRBV9|NA|TRBD1
TGTGCCAGCAGCGTAGGAGGGGGACAGCAAGAGACCCAGTACTTC
CASSVGGGQQETQYF
>TRBJ1-1|16|TRBV7-9|NA|NA
TGTGCCAGCAGCTTCCAGGGATGGGGGGCTGACACTGAAGCTTTCTTT
CASSFQGWGADTEAFF
>TRBJ2-3|16|TRBV7-8|once|TRBD2
TGTGCCAGCAGCTTATTTTCTAGCGGAGTCACAGATACGCAGTATTTT
CASSLFSSGVTDTQYF
>TRBJ2-7|12|TRBV19|NA|NA
TGTGCCAGTAGCGACGGGTCCGACGAGCAGTACTTC
CASSDGSDEQYF
>TRBJ2-3|14|TRBV5-1|NA|NA
TGCGCCAGCAGGGTCGGGACCACCCAAGATACGCAGTATTTT
CASRVGTTQDTQYF
>TRBJ2-1|13|TRBV28|NA|NA
TGTGCCAGCAGTTTGGTCCTTGAAAACGGGCAGTTCTTC
CASSLVLENGQFF
>TRBJ1-1|16|TRBV7-8|NA|NA
TGTGCCAGCAGCTTAAGCCCCCCTCCCCGTAACACTGAAGCTTTCTTT
CASSLSPPPRNTEAFF
>TRBJ1-3|15|TRBV2|NA|NA
TGTGCCAGCAGTGAAGCGGGTAACTCTGGAAACACCATATATTTT
CASSEAGNSGNTIYF
>TRBJ2-2|16|TRBV7-8|NA|TRBD1
TGTGCCAGCAAGGAGGGCAGGGGGCGCAGGAGCGGGGAGCTGTTTTTT
CASKEGRGRRSGELFF
>TRBJ2-5|13|TRBV19|NA|NA
TGTGCCAGTAGCGCACAGAGCCAAGAGACCCAGTACTTC
CASSAQSQETQYF
>TRBJ1-1|12|TRBV21-1|NA|NA
TGTGCCAGCGTCAGGGGCGTCACTGAAGCTTTCTTT
CASVRGVTEAFF
>TRBJ1-4|14|TRBV28|once|NA
TGTGCCAGCAGTCTGGGAGGGTTTAATGAAAAACTGTTTTTT
CASSLGGFNEKLFF
>TRBJ2-7|13|TRBV11-2|once|TRBD1
TGTGCCAGCAGCTTGGACAGGGAGTACGAGCAGTACTTC
CASSLDREYEQYF
>TRBJ2-5|12|TRBV19|once|NA
TGTGCCAGTAGTAGTAGGGTCGAGACCCAGTACTTC
CASSSRVETQYF
>TRBJ2-1|13|TRBV7-8|once|NA
TGTGCCAGCAGCCTATATGGAGTTGATGAGCAGTTCTTC
CASSLYGVDEQFF
>TRBJ2-3|16|TRBV13|NA|TRBD2
TGTGCCAGCAGCTTCCTAACTAGCGGGAGGGCAGATACGCAGTATTTT
CASSFLTSGRADTQYF
>TRBJ1-5|15|TRBV28|once|TRBD1
TGTGCCAGCAGGACAGGGGGGTTTGGAAATCAGCCCCAGCATTTT
CASRTGGFGNQPQHF
>TRBJ2-1|14|TRBV27|NA|NA
TGTGCCAGCAGTCACTACAAGAGCTACAATGAGCAGTTCTTC
CASSHYKSYNEQFF
>TRBJ1-4|16|TRBV7-2|NA|TRBD1
TGTGCCAGCAGCTTATTACCGGGACAGGGGAAGGGGAAACTGTTTTTT
CASSLLPGQGKGKLFF
>TRBJ2-5|12|TRBV28|once|NA
TGTGCCAGCAGTTCCCCCCCCGAGACCCAGTACTTC
CASSSPPETQYF